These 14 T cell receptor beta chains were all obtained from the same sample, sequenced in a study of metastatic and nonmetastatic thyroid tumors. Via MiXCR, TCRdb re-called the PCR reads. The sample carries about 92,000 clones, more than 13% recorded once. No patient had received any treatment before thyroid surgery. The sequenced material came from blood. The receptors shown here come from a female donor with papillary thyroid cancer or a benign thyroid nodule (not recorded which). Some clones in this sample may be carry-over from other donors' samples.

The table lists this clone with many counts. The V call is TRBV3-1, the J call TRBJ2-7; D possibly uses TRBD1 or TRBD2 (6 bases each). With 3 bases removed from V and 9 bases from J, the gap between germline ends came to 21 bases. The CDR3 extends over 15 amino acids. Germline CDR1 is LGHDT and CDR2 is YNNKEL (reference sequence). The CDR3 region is CASSHSGGPNTLQYF. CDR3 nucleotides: TGTGCCAGCAGCCACTCCGGGGGCCCCAATACGTTGCAGTACTTC.

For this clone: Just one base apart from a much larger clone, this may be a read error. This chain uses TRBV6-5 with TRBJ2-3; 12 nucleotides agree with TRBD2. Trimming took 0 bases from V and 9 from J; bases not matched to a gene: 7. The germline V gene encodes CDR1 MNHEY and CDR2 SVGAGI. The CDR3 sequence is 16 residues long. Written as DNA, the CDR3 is TGTGCCAGCAGTTACTCGTGCCTAGCGGGGGGGGGGACGCAGTATTTT. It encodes CASSYSCLAGGGTQYF.

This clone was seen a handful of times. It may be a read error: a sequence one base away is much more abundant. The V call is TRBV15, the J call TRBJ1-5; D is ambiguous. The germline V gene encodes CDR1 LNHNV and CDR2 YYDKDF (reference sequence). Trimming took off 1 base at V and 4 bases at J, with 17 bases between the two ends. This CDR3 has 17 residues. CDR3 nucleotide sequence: TGTGCCACCAGCAGAGGTCCGATGGACGCACCAAATCAGCCCCAGCATTTT. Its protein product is CATSRGPMDAPNQPQHF.

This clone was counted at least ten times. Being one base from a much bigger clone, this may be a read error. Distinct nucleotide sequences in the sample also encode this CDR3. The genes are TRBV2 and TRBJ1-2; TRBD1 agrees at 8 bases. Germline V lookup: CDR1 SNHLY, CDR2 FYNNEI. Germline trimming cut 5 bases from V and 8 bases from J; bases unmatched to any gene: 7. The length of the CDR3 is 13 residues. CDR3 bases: TGTGCCAGCAGTTTCGACAGGGGCGGAGGCTACACCTTC. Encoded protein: CASSFDRGGGYTF. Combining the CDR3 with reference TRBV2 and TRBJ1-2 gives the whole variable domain EPEVTQTPSHQVTQMGQEVILRCVPISNHLYFYWYRQILGQKVEFLVSFYNNEISEKSEIFDDQFSVERPDGSNFTLKIRSTKLEDSAMYFCASSFDRGGGYTFGSGTRLTVV.

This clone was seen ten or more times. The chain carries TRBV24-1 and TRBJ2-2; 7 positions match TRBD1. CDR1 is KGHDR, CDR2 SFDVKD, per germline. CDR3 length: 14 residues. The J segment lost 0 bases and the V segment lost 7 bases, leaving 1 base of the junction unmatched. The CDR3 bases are TGTGCCACCAGGGGGACAGCGAACACCGGGGAGCTGTTTTTT. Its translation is CATRGTANTGELFF.

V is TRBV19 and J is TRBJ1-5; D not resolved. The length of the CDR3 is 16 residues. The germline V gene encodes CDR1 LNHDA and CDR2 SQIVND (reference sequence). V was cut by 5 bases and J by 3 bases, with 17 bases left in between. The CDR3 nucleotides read TGTGCCAGTAGTCACTTCTACATGGGGATCAATCAGCCCCAGCATTTT. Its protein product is CASSHFYMGINQPQHF.

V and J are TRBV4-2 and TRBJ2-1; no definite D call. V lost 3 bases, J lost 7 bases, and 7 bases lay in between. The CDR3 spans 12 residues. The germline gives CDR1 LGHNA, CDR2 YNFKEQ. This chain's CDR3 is CASSHGDNEQFF. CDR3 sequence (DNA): TGTGCCAGCAGCCACGGAGATAATGAGCAGTTCTTC.

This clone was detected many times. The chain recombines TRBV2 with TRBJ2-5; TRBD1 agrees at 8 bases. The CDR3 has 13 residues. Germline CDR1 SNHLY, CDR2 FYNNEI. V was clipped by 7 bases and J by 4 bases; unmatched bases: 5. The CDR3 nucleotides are TGTGCCAGCAAAACAGGGGGTGGAGAGACCCAGTACTTC. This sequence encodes CASKTGGGETQYF.

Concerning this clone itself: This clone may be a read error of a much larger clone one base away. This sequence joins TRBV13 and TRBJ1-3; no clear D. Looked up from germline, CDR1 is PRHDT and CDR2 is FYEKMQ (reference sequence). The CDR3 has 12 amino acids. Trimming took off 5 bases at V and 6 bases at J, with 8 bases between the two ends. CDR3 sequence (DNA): TGTGCCAGCAGCCCTCCCGTAAACACCATATATTTT. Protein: CASSPPVNTIYF.

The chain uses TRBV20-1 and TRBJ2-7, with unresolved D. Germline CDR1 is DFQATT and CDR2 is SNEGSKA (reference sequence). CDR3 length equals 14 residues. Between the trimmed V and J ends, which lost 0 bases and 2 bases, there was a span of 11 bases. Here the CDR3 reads CSARDRDFPYEQYF. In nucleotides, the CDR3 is TGCAGTGCTAGAGACCGTGACTTTCCCTACGAGCAGTACTTC.

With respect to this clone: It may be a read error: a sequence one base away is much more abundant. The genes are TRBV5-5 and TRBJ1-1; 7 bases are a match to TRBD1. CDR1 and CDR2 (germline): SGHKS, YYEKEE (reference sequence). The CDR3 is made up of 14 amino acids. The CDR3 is CASSPGQADTGAFF. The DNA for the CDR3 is TGTGCCAGCAGCCCTGGACAGGCCGACACTGGAGCTTTCTTT.

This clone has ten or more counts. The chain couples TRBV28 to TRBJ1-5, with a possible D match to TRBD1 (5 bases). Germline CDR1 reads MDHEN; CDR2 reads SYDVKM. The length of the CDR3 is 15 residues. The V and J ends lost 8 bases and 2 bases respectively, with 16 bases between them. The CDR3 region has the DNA TGTGCCAGCGAGGACAACAAGTGGGGCAATCAGCCCCAGCATTTT. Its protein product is CASEDNKWGNQPQHF.

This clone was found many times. The CDR3 region has the DNA TGCGCCAGCAGCCAAGTTCTAGGGCACCAGCCCCAGCATTTT. Residues: CASSQVLGHQPQHF. The V and J genes are TRBV4-1 and TRBJ1-5; D is ambiguous. Germline V gives CDR1 MGHRA, CDR2 YSYEKL. V gave up 1 base and J gave up 7 bases, with 11 bases separating them. CDR3 size: 14 residues.

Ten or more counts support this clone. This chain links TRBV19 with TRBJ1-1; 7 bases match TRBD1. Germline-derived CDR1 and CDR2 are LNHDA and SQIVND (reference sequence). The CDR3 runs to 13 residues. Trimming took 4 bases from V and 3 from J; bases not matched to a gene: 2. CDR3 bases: TGTGCCAGTAGTAACAGGGGACACACTGAAGCTTTCTTT. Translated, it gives CASSNRGHTEAFF. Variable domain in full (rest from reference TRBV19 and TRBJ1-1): DGGITQSPKYLFRKEGQNVTLSCEQNLNHDAMYWYRQDPGQGLRLIYYSQIVNDFQKGDIAEGYSVSREKKESFPLTVTSAQKNPTAFYLCASSNRGHTEAFFGQGTRLTVV.